The 12 T cell receptor beta chains listed next were all sequenced from one sample in a study of long-term antiretroviral therapy in people with HIV. Researchers ran immunoSEQ v3.0 at survey level. Clones were sequenced by immunoSEQ multiplex PCR, and TCRdb holds only the in-frame ones, with some missing. Of 20,000 to 30,000 clones in the sample, approximately 83% were seen once. Specimen: unsorted PBMCs, collected 0.7 years before starting antiretroviral therapy. The receptors originated from a man aged 25 to 40 with HIV.

CDR3 sequence: CASSVGIGGQGLGEQFF. CDR3 sequence (DNA): TGTGCCAGCAGCGTAGGGATCGGGGGACAGGGGTTGGGTGAGCAGTTCTTC. The V call is TRBV9, the J call TRBJ2-1; 10 nucleotides line up with TRBD1. Trimming at V came to 0 bases and at J to 9 bases, leaving 12 bases not matched to a gene. CDR1 is SGDLS and CDR2 is YYNGEE in the germline V gene. The CDR3 runs to 17 residues.

The chain links TRBV28 to TRBJ1-1, with TRBD1 identical over 7 bases. CDR3 length: 11 residues. Germline CDR1 reads MDHEN; CDR2 reads SYDVKM. Losses at the gene ends were 6 bases for V and 8 bases for J; bases not matched to a gene: 3. CDR3 nucleotide sequence: TGTGCCAGCAGCTCGGGACAGGAAGCTTTCTTT. Its translation is CASSSGQEAFF.

This chain joins TRBV29-1 and TRBJ2-5; 8 bases align to TRBD2. Germline lookup yields CDR1 SQVTM and CDR2 ANQGSEA. Losses at the gene ends were 5 bases for V and 4 bases for J; bases not matched to a gene: 3. The CDR3 is 12 amino acids. This CDR3 reads CSVRGGPETQYF. Written as DNA, the CDR3 is TGCAGCGTTCGGGGGGGCCCAGAGACCCAGTACTTC.

The chain uses TRBV15 and TRBJ1-1; D gene uncertain. CDR3 length: 13 amino acids. V was pared by 0 bases and J by 3 bases, with 5 bases between. CDR1 and CDR2 from the germline V gene are LNHNV and YYDKDF (reference sequence). The DNA for the CDR3 is TGTGCCACCAGCAGAGATAAGCACACTGAAGCTTTCTTT. Protein product: CATSRDKHTEAFF.

The chain combines TRBV5-6 with TRBJ2-7; 12 nucleotides line up with TRBD2. This CDR3 is 16 amino acids long. The ends lost 2 bases at V and 2 bases at J; junction bases unmatched: 5. CDR1 and CDR2 from the germline V gene are SGHDT and YYEEEE. The CDR3 loop reads CASSFGLAGGPYEQYF. In DNA form, the CDR3 reads TGTGCCAGCAGCTTTGGCCTAGCGGGGGGGCCCTACGAGCAGTACTTC.

The chain links TRBV7-2 to TRBJ2-1, with 10 bases aligning to TRBD1. CDR3 length: 15 amino acids. Germline CDR1 reads SGHTA; CDR2 reads FQGNSA. V was pared by 5 bases and J by 1 base, with 2 bases of the junction left unmatched. CDR3 amino acids: CASSRGQGSYNEQFF. Written as DNA, the CDR3 is TGTGCCAGCAGCCGGGGACAGGGGTCCTACAATGAGCAGTTCTTC.

The chain links TRBV7-9 to TRBJ2-1; D is ambiguous. Germline V gives CDR1 SEHNR, CDR2 FQNEAQ (reference sequence). CDR3 length equals 15 residues. V gave up 5 bases and J gave up 3 bases, with 14 bases separating them. The CDR3 loop reads CASSPRVGGYNEQFF. The CDR3 bases are TGTGCCAGCAGCCCCCGGGTCGGCGGCTACAATGAGCAGTTCTTC.

The chain links TRBV19 to TRBJ1-6; possibly TRBD1 for D (5 bases). Trimming took 1 base from V and 6 from J, leaving 10 bases between them. The CDR3 loop spans 15 amino acids. Germline CDR1 reads LNHDA; CDR2 reads SQIVND (reference sequence). This chain's CDR3 is CASSIGQGGNSPLHF. Here the CDR3 DNA reads TGTGCCAGTAGTATAGGGCAGGGTGGTAATTCACCCCTCCACTTT.

The chain carries TRBV7-3 and TRBJ2-3; 8 nucleotides match TRBD2. Germline lookup yields CDR1 SGHTA and CDR2 FQGTGA. The V gene end was trimmed by 5 bases and the J gene end by 8 bases; junction bases not matched to a gene: 9. The CDR3 consists of 14 residues. DNA of the CDR3: TGTGCCAGCAGCCCGGTTAATAGCGGGGTTACGCAGTATTTT. Translated: CASSPVNSGVTQYF. The full variable domain, in which reference TRBV7-3 and TRBJ2-3 provide the parts outside the CDR3, is GAGVSQTPSNKVTEKGKYVELRCDPISGHTALYWYRQSLGQGPEFLIYFQGTGAADDSGLPNDRFFAVRPEGSVSTLKIQRTERGDSAVYLCASSPVNSGVTQYFGPGTRLTVL.

The chain recombines TRBV28 with TRBJ1-2; TRBD1 agrees at 7 bases. The V gene's germline CDR1 is MDHEN and CDR2 SYDVKM. Trimming removed 3 bases from V and 2 bases from J; junction bases left unmatched: 6. This CDR3 is 15 amino acids long. The CDR3, as DNA: TGTGCCAGCAGTTTCGTAGGGACAGCCAACTATGGCTACACCTTC. Amino acid sequence: CASSFVGTANYGYTF.

The chain uses TRBV7-6 and TRBJ1-4, with TRBD1 as a possible D gene (5 bases). Germline loops: CDR1 SGHVS, CDR2 FNYEAQ. The CDR3 extends over 15 amino acids. V lost 0 bases, J lost 3 bases, and 8 bases lay in between. CDR3 sequence reads: CASSLAGAPNEKLFF. The CDR3 DNA reads TGTGCCAGCAGCTTAGCAGGGGCTCCTAATGAAAAACTGTTTTTT.

V and J are TRBV6-1 and TRBJ1-1; possible D gene TRBD1, 5 bases. CDR1 is MNHNS, CDR2 SASEGT, per germline. The CDR3 contains 14 residues. Trimming removed 2 bases at V and 3 bases at J, with 10 bases between. The CDR3 here is CASSESGGDTEAFF. The DNA of the CDR3 is TGTGCCAGCAGTGAATCGGGAGGGGACACTGAAGCTTTCTTT.